This T cell receptor (beta chain) is drawn from a study of blood T cell repertoires in COVID-19. The CDR3 contains 16 residues. CDR1 and CDR2 from the germline V gene are MNHEY and SMNVEV (reference sequence). V was clipped by 5 bases and J by 0 bases; unmatched bases: 4. Sequencing used immunoSEQ multiplex PCR; TCRdb keeps in-frame clones, though not all of them. The sample contains 70,000 to 95,000 clones, 81% of which appear only once. Source material: peripheral blood. The TCR was taken from a human donor in a cohort sampled during active COVID-19. The genes are TRBV27 and TRBJ2-6; TRBD1 aligns across 7 bases. The CDR3 nucleotides are TGTGCCAGCAGTCCGGGACAGAGCTCTGGGGCCAACGTCCTGACTTTC. Translated: CASSPGQSSGANVLTF.